This record concerns one T cell receptor (beta chain) sequence. Trimming left V 5 bases short and J 14 bases short, with 10 bases between. Per the germline V gene, CDR1 is SGHTA and CDR2 is FQGNSA. The CDR3 spans 11 residues. In the study's own analysis: Reference gene primers were amplified, and this amplification served to estimate nucleated cell counts. The assay was immunoSEQ multiplex PCR, and TCRdb's table has in-frame clones only and misses some. V, J and clone size are taken as reported in that table, and D and trimming were inferred from the DNA itself. The sample contains about 62,000 clones, around 91% of which appear only once. This specimen belongs to a study of blood T cell repertoires in COVID-19. Study-level background: Specimens from acute and convalescent COVID-19 originated in the United States, Italy and Spain.

Recruited during active infection, patients (from Seattle) were subsequently followed longitudinally. The receptor was derived from a woman aged 60-70 years with COVID-19, enrolled during active disease. The sample consisted of peripheral blood. The chain employs TRBV7-2 and TRBJ1-6; D unclear. CDR3: CASSPSITLHF. CDR3 DNA: TGTGCCAGCAGCCCGAGCATCACCCTCCACTTT.